This record concerns one T cell receptor (beta chain) sequence. The germline gives CDR1 SGHRS, CDR2 YFSETQ. This CDR3 has 17 amino acids. Germline trimming cut 7 bases from V and 0 bases from J; bases unmatched to any gene: 4. In the original processing: Quantification of nucleated cells was approximated via reference gene primer amplification. Measured with immunoSEQ multiplex PCR; TCRdb has only the in-frame clones, and not every one. V, J and clone size were drawn from that table, and D and trimming were deduced from the DNA. The data contain about 220,000 clones, 80% to 85% of them singletons. These data are taken from a study of blood T cell repertoires in COVID-19.

The sample was peripheral blood. The V and J genes are TRBV5-1 and TRBJ2-1, with 16 positions matching TRBD2. This sequence was found in a woman in her seventies with COVID-19, enrolled during active disease. In DNA form, the CDR3 reads TGCGCCAGCGCGGGACTAGCGGGAGGGAGCTCCTACAATGAGCAGTTCTTC. This translates into CASAGLAGGSSYNEQFF. Combining the CDR3 with reference TRBV5-1 and TRBJ2-1 gives the whole variable domain KAGVTQTPRYLIKTRGQQVTLSCSPISGHRSVSWYQQTPGQGLQFLFEYFSETQRNKGNFPGRFSGRQFSNSRSEMNVSTLELGDSALYLCASAGLAGGSSYNEQFFGPGTRLTVL.